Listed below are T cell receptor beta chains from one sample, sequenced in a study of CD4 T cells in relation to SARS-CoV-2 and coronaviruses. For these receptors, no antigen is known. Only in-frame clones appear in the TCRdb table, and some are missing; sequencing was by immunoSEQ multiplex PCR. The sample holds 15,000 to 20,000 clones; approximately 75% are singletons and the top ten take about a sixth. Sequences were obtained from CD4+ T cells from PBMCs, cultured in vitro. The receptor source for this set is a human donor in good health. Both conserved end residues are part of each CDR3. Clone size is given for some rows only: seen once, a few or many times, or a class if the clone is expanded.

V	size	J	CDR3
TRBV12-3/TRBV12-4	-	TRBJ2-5	CASSSRGETQYF
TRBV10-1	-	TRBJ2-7	CASSSEIYEQYF
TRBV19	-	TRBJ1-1	CASSIAVLGTEAFF
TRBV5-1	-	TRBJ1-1	CASTIGSGGMNTEAFF
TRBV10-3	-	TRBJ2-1	CAISERTSPNEQFF
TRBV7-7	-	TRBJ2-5	CASSLGLAGVETQYF
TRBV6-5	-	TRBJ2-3	CASRLDSYTDTQYF
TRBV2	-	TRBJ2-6	CASLGVSGANVLTF
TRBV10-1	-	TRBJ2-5	CASSRRQRETQYF
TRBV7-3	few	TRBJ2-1	CASSLSGGSGNEQFF
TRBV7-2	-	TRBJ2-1	CASSLGYYNEQFF
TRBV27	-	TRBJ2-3	CASALRFTDTQYF
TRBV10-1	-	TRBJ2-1	CASSESLYSDNEQFF
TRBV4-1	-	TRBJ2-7	CASSKRGDYEQYF
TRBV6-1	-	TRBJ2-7	CASSEVAGVSDEQYF
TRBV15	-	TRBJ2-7	CATSREVDREQYF
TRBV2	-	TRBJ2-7	CASSEVEGAEQYF
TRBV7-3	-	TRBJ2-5	CASSPSGRAETQYF
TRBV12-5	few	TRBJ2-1	CASGLVVAGASNEQFF
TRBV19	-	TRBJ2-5	CASSLTGLVEETQYF
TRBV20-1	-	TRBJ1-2	CSASVTRGRGDGYTF
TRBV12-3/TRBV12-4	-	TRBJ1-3	CASRMTSGNTIYF
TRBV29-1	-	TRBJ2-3	CSGSSEADTQYF
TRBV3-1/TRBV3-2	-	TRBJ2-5	CASSRPPPQETQYF
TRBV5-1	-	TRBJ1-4	CASSFQGVNEKLFF
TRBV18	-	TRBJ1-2	CASSPPSGILGYTF
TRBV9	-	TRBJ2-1	CASSVGTSLHEQFF
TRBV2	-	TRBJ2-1	CASSGGYEQFF
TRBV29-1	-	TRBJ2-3	CSVGQGGKTDTQYF
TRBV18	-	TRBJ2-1	CASSSLAGGLNNEQFF
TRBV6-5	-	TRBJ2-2	CASTWGRELTGELFF
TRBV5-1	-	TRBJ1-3	CASSLEASSGNTIYF
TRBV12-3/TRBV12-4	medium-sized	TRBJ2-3	CASSFSTDTQYF
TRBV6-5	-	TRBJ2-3	CASSPTGMPDTQYF
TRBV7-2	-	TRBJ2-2	CASSLSVTGELFF
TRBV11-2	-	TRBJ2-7	CASSFFLTGGNYEQYF
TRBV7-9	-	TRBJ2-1	CASSQMVRTSAYNEQFF
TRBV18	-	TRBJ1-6	CASSPRDGHNSPLHF
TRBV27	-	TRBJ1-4	CASSLTPGTNEKLFF
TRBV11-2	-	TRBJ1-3	CASSLGAASGNTIYF
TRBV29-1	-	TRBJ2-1	CSVARDRGFNEQFF
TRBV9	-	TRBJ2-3	CASSVGEHPTDTQYF
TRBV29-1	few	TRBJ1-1	CSSFAGATEAFF
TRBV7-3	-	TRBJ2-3	CASSLGQGATDTQYF
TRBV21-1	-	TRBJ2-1	CASSILRDKQVVDEQFF
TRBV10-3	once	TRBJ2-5	CAISGLEFSETQYF
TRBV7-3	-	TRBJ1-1	CASSSGHLTEAFF
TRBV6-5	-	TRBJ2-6	CASSSAGNSGANVLTF
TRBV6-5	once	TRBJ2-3	CATRTGYSTDTQYF
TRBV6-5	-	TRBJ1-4	CASTVGAWEKLFF
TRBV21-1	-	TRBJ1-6	CASSATCGRQGLRVGSPLHF
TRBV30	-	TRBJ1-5	CAWSHRGNQPQHF
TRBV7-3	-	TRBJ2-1	CASSPRQGSYNEQFF
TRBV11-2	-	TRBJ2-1	CASSYGGTTEQFF
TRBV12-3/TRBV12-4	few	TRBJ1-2	CASSRTAPYGYTF
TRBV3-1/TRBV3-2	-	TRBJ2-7	CASSQAGGITSEQYF
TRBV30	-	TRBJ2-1	CAWSVLSGRYNEQFF
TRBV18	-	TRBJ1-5	CASSPTGQENQPQHF
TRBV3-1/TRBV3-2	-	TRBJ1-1	CASSPPEILSTEAFF